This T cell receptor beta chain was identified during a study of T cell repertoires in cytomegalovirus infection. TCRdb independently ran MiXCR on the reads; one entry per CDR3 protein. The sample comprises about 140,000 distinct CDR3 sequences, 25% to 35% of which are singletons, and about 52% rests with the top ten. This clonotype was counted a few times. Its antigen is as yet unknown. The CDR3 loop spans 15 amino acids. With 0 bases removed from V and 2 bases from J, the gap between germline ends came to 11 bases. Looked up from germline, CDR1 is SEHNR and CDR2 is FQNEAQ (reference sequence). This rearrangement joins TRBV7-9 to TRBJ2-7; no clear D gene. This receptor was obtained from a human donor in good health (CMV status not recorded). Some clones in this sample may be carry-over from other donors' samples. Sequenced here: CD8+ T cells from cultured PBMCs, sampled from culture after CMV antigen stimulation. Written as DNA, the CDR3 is TGTGCCAGCAGCTTAGCGTCGTTCCAACCCTACGAGCAGTACTTC. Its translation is CASSLASFQPYEQYF.